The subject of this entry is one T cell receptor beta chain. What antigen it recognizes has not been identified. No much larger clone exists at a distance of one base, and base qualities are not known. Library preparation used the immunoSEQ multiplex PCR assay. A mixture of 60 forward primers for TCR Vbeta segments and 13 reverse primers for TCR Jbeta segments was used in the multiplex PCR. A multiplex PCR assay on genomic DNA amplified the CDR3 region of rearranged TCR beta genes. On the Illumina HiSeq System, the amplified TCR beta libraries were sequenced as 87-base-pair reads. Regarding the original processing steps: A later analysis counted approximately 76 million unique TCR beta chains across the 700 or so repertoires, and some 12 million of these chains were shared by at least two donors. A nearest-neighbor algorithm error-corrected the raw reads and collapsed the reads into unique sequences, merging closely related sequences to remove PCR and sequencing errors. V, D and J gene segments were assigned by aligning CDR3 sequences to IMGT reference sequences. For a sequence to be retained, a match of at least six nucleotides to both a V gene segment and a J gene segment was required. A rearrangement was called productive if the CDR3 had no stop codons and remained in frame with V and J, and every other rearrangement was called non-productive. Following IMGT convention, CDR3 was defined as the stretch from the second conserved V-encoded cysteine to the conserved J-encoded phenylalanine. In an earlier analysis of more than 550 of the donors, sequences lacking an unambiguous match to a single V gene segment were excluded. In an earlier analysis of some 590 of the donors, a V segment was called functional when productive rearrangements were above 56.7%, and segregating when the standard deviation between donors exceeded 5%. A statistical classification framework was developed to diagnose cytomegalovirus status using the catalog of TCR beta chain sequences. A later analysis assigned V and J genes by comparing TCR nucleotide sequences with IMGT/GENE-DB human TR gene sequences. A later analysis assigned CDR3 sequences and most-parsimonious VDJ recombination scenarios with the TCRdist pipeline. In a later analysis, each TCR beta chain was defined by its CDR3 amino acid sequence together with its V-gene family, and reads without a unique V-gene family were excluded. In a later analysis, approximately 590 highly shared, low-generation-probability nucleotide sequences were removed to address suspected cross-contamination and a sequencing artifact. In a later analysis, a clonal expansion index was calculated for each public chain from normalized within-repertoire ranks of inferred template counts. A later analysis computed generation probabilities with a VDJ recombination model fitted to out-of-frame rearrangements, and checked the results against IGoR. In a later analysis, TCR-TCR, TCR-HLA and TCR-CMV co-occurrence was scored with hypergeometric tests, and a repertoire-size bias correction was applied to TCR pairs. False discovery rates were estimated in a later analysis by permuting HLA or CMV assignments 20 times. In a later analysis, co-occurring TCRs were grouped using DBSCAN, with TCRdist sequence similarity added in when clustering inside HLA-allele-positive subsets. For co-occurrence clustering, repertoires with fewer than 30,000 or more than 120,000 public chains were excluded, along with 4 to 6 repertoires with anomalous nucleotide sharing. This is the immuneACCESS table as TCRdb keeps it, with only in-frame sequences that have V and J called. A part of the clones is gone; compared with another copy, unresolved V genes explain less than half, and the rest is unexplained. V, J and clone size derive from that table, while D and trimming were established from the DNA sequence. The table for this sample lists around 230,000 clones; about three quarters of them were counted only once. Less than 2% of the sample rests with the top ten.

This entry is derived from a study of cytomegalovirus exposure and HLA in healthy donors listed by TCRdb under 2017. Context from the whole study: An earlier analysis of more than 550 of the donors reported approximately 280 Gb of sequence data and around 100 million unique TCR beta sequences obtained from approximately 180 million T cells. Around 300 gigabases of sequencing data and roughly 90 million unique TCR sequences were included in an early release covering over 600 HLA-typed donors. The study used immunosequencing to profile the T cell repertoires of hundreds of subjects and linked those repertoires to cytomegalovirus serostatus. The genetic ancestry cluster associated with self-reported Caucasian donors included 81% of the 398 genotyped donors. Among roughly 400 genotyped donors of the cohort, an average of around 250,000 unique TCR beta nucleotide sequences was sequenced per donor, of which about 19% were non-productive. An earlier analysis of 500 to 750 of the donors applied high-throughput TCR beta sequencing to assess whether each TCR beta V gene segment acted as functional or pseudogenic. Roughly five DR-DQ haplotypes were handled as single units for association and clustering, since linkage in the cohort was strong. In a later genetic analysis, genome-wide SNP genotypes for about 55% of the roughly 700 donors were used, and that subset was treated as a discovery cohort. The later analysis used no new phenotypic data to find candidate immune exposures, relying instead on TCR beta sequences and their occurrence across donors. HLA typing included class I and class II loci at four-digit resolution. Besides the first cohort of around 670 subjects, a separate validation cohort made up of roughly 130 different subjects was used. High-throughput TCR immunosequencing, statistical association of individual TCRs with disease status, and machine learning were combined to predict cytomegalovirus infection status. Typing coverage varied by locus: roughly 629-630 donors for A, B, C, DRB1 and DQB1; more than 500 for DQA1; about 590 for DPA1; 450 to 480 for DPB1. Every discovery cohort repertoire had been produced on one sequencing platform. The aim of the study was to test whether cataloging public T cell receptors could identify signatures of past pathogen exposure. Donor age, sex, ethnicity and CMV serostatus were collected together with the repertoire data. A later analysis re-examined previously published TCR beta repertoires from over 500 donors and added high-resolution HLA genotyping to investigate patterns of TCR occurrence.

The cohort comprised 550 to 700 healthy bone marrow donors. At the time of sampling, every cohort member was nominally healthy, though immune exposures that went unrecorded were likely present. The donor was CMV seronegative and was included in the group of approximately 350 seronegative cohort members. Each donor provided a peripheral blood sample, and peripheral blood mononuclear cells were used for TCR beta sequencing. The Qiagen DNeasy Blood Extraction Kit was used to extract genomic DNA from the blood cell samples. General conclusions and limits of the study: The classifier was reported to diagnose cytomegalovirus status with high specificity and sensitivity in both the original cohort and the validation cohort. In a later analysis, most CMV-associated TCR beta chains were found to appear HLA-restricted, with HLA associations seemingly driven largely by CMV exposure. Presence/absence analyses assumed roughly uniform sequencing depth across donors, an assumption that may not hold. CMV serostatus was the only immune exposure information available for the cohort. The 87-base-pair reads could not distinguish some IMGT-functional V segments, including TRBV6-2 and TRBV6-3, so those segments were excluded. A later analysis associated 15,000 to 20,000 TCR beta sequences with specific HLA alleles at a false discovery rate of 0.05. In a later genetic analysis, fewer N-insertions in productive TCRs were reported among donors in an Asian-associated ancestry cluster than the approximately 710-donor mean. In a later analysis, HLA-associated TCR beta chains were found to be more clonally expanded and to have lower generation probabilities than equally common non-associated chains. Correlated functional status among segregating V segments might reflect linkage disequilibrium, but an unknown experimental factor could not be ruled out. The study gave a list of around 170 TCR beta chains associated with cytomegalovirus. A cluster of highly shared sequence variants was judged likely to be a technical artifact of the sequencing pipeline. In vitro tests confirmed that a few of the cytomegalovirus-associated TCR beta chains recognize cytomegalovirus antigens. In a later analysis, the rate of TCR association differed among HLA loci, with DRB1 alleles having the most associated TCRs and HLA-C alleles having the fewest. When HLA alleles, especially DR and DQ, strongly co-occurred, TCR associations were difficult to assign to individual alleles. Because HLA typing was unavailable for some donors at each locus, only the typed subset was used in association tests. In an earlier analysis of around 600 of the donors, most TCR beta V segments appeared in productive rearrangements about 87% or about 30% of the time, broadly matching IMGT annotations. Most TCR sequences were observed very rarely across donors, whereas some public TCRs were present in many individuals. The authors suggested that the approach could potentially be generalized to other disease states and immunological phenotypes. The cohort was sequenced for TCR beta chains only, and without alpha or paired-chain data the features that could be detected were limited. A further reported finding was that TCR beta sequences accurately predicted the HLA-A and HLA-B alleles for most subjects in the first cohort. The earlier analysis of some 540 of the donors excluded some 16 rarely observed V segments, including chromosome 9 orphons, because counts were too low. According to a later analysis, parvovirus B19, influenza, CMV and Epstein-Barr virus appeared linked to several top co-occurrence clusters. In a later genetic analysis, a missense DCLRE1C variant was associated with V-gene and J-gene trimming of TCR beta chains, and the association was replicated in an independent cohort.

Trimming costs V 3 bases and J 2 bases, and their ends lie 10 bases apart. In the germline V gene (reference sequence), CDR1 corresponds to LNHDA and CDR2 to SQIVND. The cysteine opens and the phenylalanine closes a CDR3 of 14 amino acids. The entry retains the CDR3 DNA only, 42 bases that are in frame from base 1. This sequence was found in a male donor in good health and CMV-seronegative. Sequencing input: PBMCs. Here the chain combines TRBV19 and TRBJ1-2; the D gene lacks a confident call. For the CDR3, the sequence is CASSIAGSNYGYTF. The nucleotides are TGTGCCAGTAGTATCGCGGGCTCGAACTATGGCTACACCTTC.